This T cell receptor beta chain was profiled in a study of cytomegalovirus exposure and HLA in healthy donors. General observations from the study: Testing in vitro showed a few CMV-associated chains specific for CMV antigens.

About this clone itself: Its antigen is undetermined.

Per germline, CDR1 MNHEY and CDR2 SMNVEV (reference sequence). This CDR3 spans 14 amino acids. Trimming shortened V by 2 bases and J by 5 bases, and 12 bases separated the two germline ends. The assay was immunoSEQ multiplex PCR, and TCRdb's table has in-frame clones only and misses some. Seen here are hundreds of thousands of clones, 90% observed once, and the top ten hold roughly 3%. V usage is TRBV27 and J usage is TRBJ1-1, with D possibly TRBD1 on 5 matching bases. This receptor was taken from a woman aged 30 to 39 in good health and CMV-seronegative. The sequenced material came from PBMCs. The CDR3 here is CASSLQGDLTEAFF. The CDR3, as DNA: TGTGCCAGCAGTTTACAGGGCGACCTGACTGAAGCTTTCTTT.